These 21 T cell receptor beta chains were all obtained from the same sample, sequenced in a study of cytomegalovirus exposure and HLA in healthy donors (dated by TCRdb to the late 2010s). Library preparation employed the immunoSEQ multiplex PCR assay. For the multiplex PCR, a mixture combining 60 forward primers for TCR Vbeta segments and 13 reverse primers for TCR Jbeta segments was used. This is the immuneACCESS table as TCRdb keeps it, with only in-frame sequences that have V and J called. A part of the clones is gone; compared with another copy, unresolved V genes explain less than half, and the rest is unexplained. The sample data list some 160,000 clones, and roughly three quarters of these were observed just once. The top ten clonotypes cover approximately 7% of the sample. Sequencing used PBMCs. The receptors here all came from a woman in her thirties or forties in good health and CMV-seropositive.

The gene calls are TRBV12-2 and TRBJ1-6. TRBV12-2 corresponds to a pseudogene. The length of the CDR3 is 16 residues. The DNA of the CDR3 is TGTGCAAGTCGCTTTAGTAAACACAGGGAGGGTTCACCCCTCCACTTT. It encodes CASRFSKHREGSPLHF.

The rearrangement links TRBV28 to TRBJ1-4; 7 bases align to TRBD1. The CDR3 has 14 residues. V trimming: 6 bases; J trimming: 0 bases; junction bases outside the gene matches: 1. CDR1 is MDHEN, CDR2 SYDVKM, per germline. CDR3 sequence: CASRGTATNEKLFF. CDR3 DNA sequence: TGTGCCAGCAGAGGGACAGCAACTAATGAAAAACTGTTTTTT.

The J gene is TRBJ2-2, the V gene TRBV19; 10 positions match TRBD2. The CDR3 length is 17 residues. Per germline, CDR1 LNHDA and CDR2 SQIVND (reference sequence). After removal of 6 bases from V and 5 bases from J, the junction contained 12 bases not matched to a gene. CDR3 protein: CASSDKRGLARTGELFF. CDR3 DNA: TGTGCCAGTAGCGACAAAAGGGGACTAGCGAGGACCGGGGAGCTGTTTTTT.

The chain employs TRBV5-1 and TRBJ2-5; weak D call: TRBD2 (5 bases). CDR1 is SGHRS and CDR2 is YFSETQ in the germline V gene. The CDR3 is 12 amino acids. Trimming took 6 bases from V and 0 from J, leaving 6 bases between them. The CDR3 reads CASMRDQETQYF. The CDR3 DNA reads TGCGCCAGCATGAGGGACCAAGAGACCCAGTACTTC.

The chain is built from TRBV5-4 and TRBJ1-2, with a tentative D call TRBD1 (5 bases). The CDR3 has 13 amino acids. Trimming left V 4 bases short and J 1 base short, with 8 bases between. Germline values: CDR1 SGHNT, CDR2 YYREEE (reference sequence). The CDR3 loop reads CASSIDSNYGYTF. The CDR3 nucleotides are TGTGCCAGCAGCATTGACAGTAACTATGGCTACACCTTC.

The chain recombines TRBV28 with TRBJ1-5, with TRBD1 as a possible D gene (6 bases). V was shortened by 6 bases and J by 0 bases, with 18 bases between the two germline ends. The CDR3 is 17 amino acids. From germline, CDR1 is MDHEN and CDR2 SYDVKM. In DNA form, the CDR3 reads TGTGCCAGCAGGCCAGCCCCGGGACAAAATAGCAATCAGCCCCAGCATTTT. It encodes CASRPAPGQNSNQPQHF.

A note on this clone: The junction and the germline gene differ at one end; a read error may be behind it. The chain employs TRBV7-9 and TRBJ1-6; no clear D. Germline loops: CDR1 SEHNR, CDR2 FQNEAQ (reference sequence). This CDR3 is built from 14 residues. The CDR3, as DNA: TGTTCCAGCAGCTCCGGGATGAATAATTCACCCCTCCACTTT. It specifies CSSSSGMNNSPLHF.

This clone was counted a few times. The chain joins TRBV11-2 to TRBJ1-2; possible D gene TRBD1, 6 bases. V lost 2 bases to trimming and J lost 8 bases, with 6 bases between them. The CDR3 contains 11 residues. Germline values: CDR1 SGHAT, CDR2 FQNNGV. The CDR3 spells CASSLRGGYTF. CDR3 nucleotides: TGTGCCAGCAGCTTAAGGGGGGGCTACACCTTC. The full variable domain, in which reference TRBV11-2 and TRBJ1-2 provide the parts outside the CDR3, is EAGVAQSPRYKIIEKRQSVAFWCNPISGHATLYWYQQILGQGPKLLIQFQNNGVVDDSQLPKDRFSAERLKGVDSTLKIQPAKLEDSAVYLCASSLRGGYTFGSGTRLTVV.

The J gene is TRBJ2-2, the V gene TRBV5-1; D gene ambiguous. This CDR3 is built from 16 residues. The V gene's germline CDR1 is SGHRS and CDR2 YFSETQ. Trimming removed 1 base from V and 1 base from J, with 11 bases in between. The CDR3 DNA reads as TGCGCCAGCAGCTTGAGTGGTCATAGGAACACCGGGGAGCTGTTTTTT. Its protein product is CASSLSGHRNTGELFF.

The table lists this clone with a few counts. The chain uses TRBV10-3 and TRBJ2-7; tentatively, D is TRBD2 (6 bases). V lost 5 bases and J 4 bases, leaving 6 bases between the germline ends. The germline gives CDR1 ENHRY, CDR2 SYGVKD. The CDR3 sequence is 11 residues long. The CDR3 coding sequence is TGTGCCATCAGTCGGGGGTACGAGCAGTACTTC. This encodes CAISRGYEQYF.

This clone was counted a single time. The J gene is TRBJ2-7, the V gene TRBV5-1; D gene unclear. From germline, CDR1 is SGHRS and CDR2 YFSETQ. The CDR3 is 12 residues long. The germline V and J ends were trimmed by 4 bases and 3 bases, with 8 bases remaining between them. This CDR3 reads CASSLTVYEQYF. CDR3 nucleotide sequence: TGCGCCAGCAGCCTTACAGTCTACGAGCAGTACTTC.

The rearrangement joins TRBV4-3 to TRBJ1-2; TRBD1 matches at 7 bases. CDR3 length: 16 amino acids. Germline CDR1 and CDR2: LGHNA and YSLEER. V dropped 0 bases and J dropped 2; count of bases not matched to a gene: 6. This chain's CDR3 is CASSQDPTGVNYGYTF. The DNA for the CDR3 is TGCGCCAGCAGCCAAGACCCAACAGGGGTAAACTATGGCTACACCTTC.

The chain has TRBV25-1 and TRBJ2-7, with 7 nucleotides matching TRBD1. The CDR3 is 12 amino acids. Per germline, CDR1 MGHDK and CDR2 SYGVNS. V shed 9 bases, J shed 2 bases, and the junction held 4 bases outside the gene matches. DNA of the CDR3: TGTGCCAGTGCCGGGACAGCCTACGAGCAGTACTTC. Residues: CASAGTAYEQYF.

The rearrangement links TRBV5-6 to TRBJ2-3; tentative D call: TRBD2 (5 bases). This CDR3 is built from 15 residues. Germline values: CDR1 SGHDT, CDR2 YYEEEE. The V gene lost 5 bases and the J gene lost 4 bases, with 17 bases spanning the gap. CDR3 sequence: CASRPRSSSADTQYF. CDR3 bases: TGTGCCAGCAGACCCCGGTCTAGTAGCGCAGATACGCAGTATTTT.

The V gene is TRBV10-1, the J gene TRBJ1-2; 7 positions match TRBD1. CDR3 length: 13 amino acids. The J segment lost 7 bases and the V segment lost 4 bases, leaving 6 bases of the junction unmatched. Germline V CDR1 and CDR2: WNHNN, SYGVQD (reference sequence). The DNA of the CDR3 is TGCGCCAGCAGTGTAAGGGGGCAGGGTGGCTACACCTTC. This gives the protein CASSVRGQGGYTF.

The V call is TRBV28, the J call TRBJ1-1; D might be TRBD1 (5 bases). The germline CDR1 and CDR2 sequences are MDHEN and SYDVKM. The length of the CDR3 is 16 residues. Trimming cost V 5 bases and J 1 base, with 17 bases left between them. DNA for the CDR3: TGTGCCAGCAGTAAACCCTCGTACAGGCAGAACACTGAAGCTTTCTTT. Protein: CASSKPSYRQNTEAFF.

The V call is TRBV19, the J call TRBJ2-1; 7 positions agree with TRBD2. V gave up 1 base and J gave up 8 bases; unmatched junction bases: 5. The CDR3 has 14 amino acids. The germline V gene encodes CDR1 LNHDA and CDR2 SQIVND (reference sequence). The CDR3 DNA is TGTGCCAGTAGTATAGCGGGGGGACGGGATGAGCAGTTCTTC. Its translation: CASSIAGGRDEQFF.

The chain employs TRBV7-3 and TRBJ2-5; D uncertain. CDR1 is SGHTA, CDR2 FQGTGA, per germline. The CDR3 is made up of 16 amino acids. V lost 0 bases and J 4 bases, leaving 15 bases between the germline ends. DNA for the CDR3: TGTGCCAGCAGCTTAACGGGTCTTAGCATAGGAGAGACCCAGTACTTC. Protein sequence: CASSLTGLSIGETQYF.

This chain links TRBV2 with TRBJ2-7; a possible D gene is TRBD2 (5 bases). The CDR3 loop spans 14 amino acids. The germline V gene has CDR1 SNHLY and CDR2 FYNNEI. V lost 7 bases to trimming and J lost 5 bases, with 18 bases between them. The CDR3 DNA reads TGTGCCAGCATGGAGTCGGGGAGAGGGCACGAGCAGTACTTC. Translation gives CASMESGRGHEQYF. The entire variable domain, with the rest obtained from reference TRBV2 and TRBJ2-7, is as follows: EPEVTQTPSHQVTQMGQEVILRCVPISNHLYFYWYRQILGQKVEFLVSFYNNEISEKSEIFDDQFSVERPDGSNFTLKIRSTKLEDSAMYFCASMESGRGHEQYFGPGTRLTVT.

The CDR3 reads CASSGQTYEQYF. Here the CDR3 DNA reads TGTGCCAGCAGCGGACAGACCTACGAGCAGTACTTC. This rearrangement joins TRBV28 to TRBJ2-7; D might be TRBD1 (6 bases). Germline V gene data show CDR1 as MDHEN and CDR2 as SYDVKM. There are 12 residues in the CDR3. With 6 bases removed from V and 2 bases from J, the gap between germline ends came to 8 bases.

This chain links TRBV11-2 with TRBJ2-3; D call uncertain. Germline assignment: CDR1 SGHAT and CDR2 FQNNGV. The CDR3 runs to 13 residues. V shed 5 bases and J shed 0 bases, with 6 bases lying between them. In DNA, the CDR3 is TGTGCCAGCAGCATCCCTAGCACAGATACGCAGTATTTT. Its protein is CASSIPSTDTQYF.